These T cell receptor beta chains were read from a single sample in a study of blood T cell repertoires in COVID-19. Data came from immunoSEQ multiplex PCR; TCRdb stores just in-frame clones and leaves some out. The sample lists 40,000 to 50,000 clones; more than 75% were seen once. Sample: peripheral blood. These receptors were collected from a human donor in a cohort sampled during active COVID-19. The CDR3 runs from the conserved cysteine through the conserved F or W.

cdr3_aa,j_call,v_call
CASSAGTGGTQYF,TRBJ2-3,TRBV11-1
CASSLGWGGNGADTQYF,TRBJ2-3,TRBV5-6
CASSFGGRGKPQHF,TRBJ1-5,TRBV7-2
CASSLPGTQRNEQFF,TRBJ2-1,TRBV5-4
CASSIRDYEQYF,TRBJ2-7,TRBV12-3/TRBV12-4
CASSLSLAGGELFF,TRBJ2-2,TRBV7-3
CASSIGTSVHPDYEQYF,TRBJ2-7,TRBV19
CASSVWTGDNEQFF,TRBJ2-1,TRBV9
CASSVDPSGLDEQFF,TRBJ2-1,TRBV9
CASSLSAPSNQPQHF,TRBJ1-5,TRBV27
CASSYSGTANTEAFF,TRBJ1-1,TRBV6-5
CASKGISRDSFYEQYF,TRBJ2-7,TRBV28
CASSPTRGYGYTF,TRBJ1-2,TRBV19
CASSQSRLAGGNFVGELFF,TRBJ2-2,TRBV4-1
CASKGRLEQFF,TRBJ2-1,TRBV27
CASSPRGQGRNTGELFF,TRBJ2-2,TRBV5-8
CASSQLQGRGYGYTF,TRBJ1-2,TRBV16
CATSDSDRGHGYTF,TRBJ1-2,TRBV24-1
CASSWSSTTGANVLTF,TRBJ2-6,TRBV27
CASSPRGLQDTQYF,TRBJ2-3,TRBV18
CASSGDRGHSPLHF,TRBJ1-6,TRBV2
CASTLAGGYEQYF,TRBJ2-7,TRBV7-8
CSAGGTSGLAFGYEQYF,TRBJ2-7,TRBV20-1